Reported below is one T cell receptor (beta chain). Assignment of participants to cohorts was predicated upon participant-reported clinical history. Before being deemed recovered, Cohort 3 donors had two negative PCRs, clearance, or symptom resolution. The data belong to a study of blood T cell repertoires in COVID-19. Germline V CDR1 and CDR2: KGHSH, LQKENI. The trim removed 3 bases at V and 5 bases at J, leaving 9 bases unmatched. The CDR3 spans 18 residues. Sequencing was performed with immunoSEQ multiplex PCR; in TCRdb, only in-frame clones are kept and a portion is missing. The repertoire holds roughly 310,000 clones, over 75% seen once, with 8% to 10% in the top ten.

Sequencing used PBMCs or T cells enriched from blood (not recorded which). The V gene is TRBV18, the J gene TRBJ2-5; 16 nucleotides align to TRBD2. This sequence originates from a woman between 40 and 55 years old who had recovered from COVID-19. The CDR3: CASSPGLAGGPEYETQYF. The DNA for the CDR3 is TGTGCCAGCTCACCGGGACTAGCGGGGGGGCCTGAGTATGAGACCCAGTACTTC.